The 23 T cell receptor beta chains below come from one sample, sequenced in a study of T cell changes during pregnancy in multiple sclerosis. Sequencing used immunoSEQ multiplex PCR; TCRdb keeps in-frame clones, though not all of them. The sample lists about 30,000 clones; around 90% were seen once. Sequenced material: CD4+ T cells from peripheral blood mononuclear cells, taken in the second trimester of pregnancy. These receptors originate from a female donor in good health, enrolled as a control in a pregnancy study.

This rearrangement joins TRBV10-3 to TRBJ1-4; D gene uncertain. Deletions cut 10 bases from V and 8 bases from J, with 20 bases between. The CDR3 has 14 residues. Germline V CDR1 and CDR2: ENHRY, SYGVKD. CDR3 DNA: TGTGCCACCAGACGCTCTAAGCCGGAGGAAAAACTGTTTTTT. Amino acid sequence: CATRRSKPEEKLFF.

This chain connects TRBV5-1 to TRBJ1-4; possible D gene TRBD1, 6 bases. Germline lookup yields CDR1 SGHRS and CDR2 YFSETQ. This CDR3 is built from 17 residues. V shed 2 bases and J shed 0 bases, with 14 bases lying between them. Here the CDR3 reads CASSLIGTTTTNEKLFF. CDR3 nucleotides: TGCGCCAGCAGCTTAATCGGGACAACTACAACTAATGAAAAACTGTTTTTT.

The J gene is TRBJ1-1, the V gene TRBV19; 7 bases align to TRBD1. J gave up 1 base and V 4 bases, and 12 bases lay outside the gene matches. CDR1 and CDR2 (germline): LNHDA, SQIVND (reference sequence). This CDR3 region has 17 residues. The CDR3 reads CASSNIKPGQRNTEAFF. The CDR3 nucleotides are TGTGCCAGTAGTAATATCAAGCCGGGACAGAGGAACACTGAAGCTTTCTTT.

This chain joins TRBV6-6 and TRBJ2-7; TRBD1 might be the D (6 bases). CDR3 length: 14 residues. Trimming shortened V by 0 bases and J by 0 bases, and 6 bases separated the two germline ends. CDR1 is MNHNY, CDR2 SVGAGI, per germline (reference sequence). CDR3 nucleotides: TGTGCCAGCAGTTACTCAGGGGGCTCCTACGAGCAGTACTTC. Translated, it gives CASSYSGGSYEQYF.

J is TRBJ2-7 and V is TRBV5-5; 10 bases fit TRBD1. Trimming removed 1 base from V and 6 bases from J; junction bases left unmatched: 4. The germline gives CDR1 SGHKS, CDR2 YYEKEE (reference sequence). The CDR3 is 14 residues long. DNA for the CDR3: TGTGCCAGCAGCTTGCCTCGGACAGGGGGCGAGCAGTACTTC. It translates to CASSLPRTGGEQYF.

The CDR3 DNA follows: TGTGCCAGCAGCCGCGGGGGGTTGGGAGAGACCCAGTACTTC. Translated, it gives CASSRGGLGETQYF. This chain connects TRBV11-2 to TRBJ2-5, with 8 positions matching TRBD2. CDR1 is SGHAT and CDR2 is FQNNGV in the germline V gene. V was clipped by 5 bases and J by 4 bases; unmatched bases: 6. The CDR3 runs 14 residues.

The J gene is TRBJ2-1, the V gene TRBV30, with D uncertain. Germline assignment: CDR1 GTSNPN and CDR2 SVGIG (reference sequence). With 0 bases removed from V and 9 bases from J, the gap between germline ends came to 6 bases. The CDR3 sequence is 11 residues long. CDR3 nucleotides: TGTGCCTGGAGTGTACGCAGTGAGCAGTTCTTC. Protein sequence: CAWSVRSEQFF.

The genes are TRBV5-1 and TRBJ1-1, with 7 positions matching TRBD1. V gave up 4 bases and J gave up 0 bases; unmatched junction bases: 9. Germline-derived CDR1 and CDR2 are SGHRS and YFSETQ. The length of the CDR3 is 16 residues. CDR3 nucleotides: TGCGCCAGCAGCAGGAACAGCCAGGGGGTGAACACTGAAGCTTTCTTT. Translation gives CASSRNSQGVNTEAFF.

The chain combines TRBV2 with TRBJ2-2; 7 nucleotides align to TRBD2. V lost 7 bases and J lost 0; bases outside the gene matches: 2. The germline V gene has CDR1 SNHLY and CDR2 FYNNEI. The CDR3 consists of 14 residues. The chain's CDR3 is CASMGRANTGELFF. For the CDR3, the DNA is TGTGCCAGCATGGGGAGGGCGAACACCGGGGAGCTGTTTTTT.

V usage is TRBV29-1 and J usage is TRBJ1-1, with TRBD1 matching over 9 bases. CDR3 length: 13 amino acids. With V trimmed by 6 bases and J by 4 bases, 6 bases remained unmatched. Germline V lookup: CDR1 SQVTM, CDR2 ANQGSEA. The CDR3 DNA is TGCAGCGTGGCGAGGGACAGGGCCACTGAAGCTTTCTTT. This codes for CSVARDRATEAFF. The variable domain in full, with the rest retrieved from reference TRBV29-1 and TRBJ1-1, is SAVISQKPSRDICQRGTSLTIQCQVDSQVTMMFWYRQQPGQSLTLIATANQGSEATYESGFVIDKFPISRPNLTFSTLTVSNMSPEDSSIYLCSVARDRATEAFFGQGTRLTVV.

The genes are TRBV12-5 and TRBJ2-7; 16 bases map to TRBD2. Germline CDR1 and CDR2: LGHNT and FRNRAP. The CDR3 has 15 residues. The junction had 5 bases not matched to a gene; V was cut back by 5 bases and J by 7 bases. CDR3 DNA: TGTGCTAGTGGTCCGGGGACTAGCGGGAGGGGAGAGCAGTACTTC. Its translation is CASGPGTSGRGEQYF. Combining the CDR3 with reference TRBV12-5 and TRBJ2-7 gives the whole variable domain DARVTQTPRHKVTEMGQEVTMRCQPILGHNTVFWYRQTMMQGLELLAYFRNRAPLDDSGMPKDRFSAEMPDATLATLKIQPSEPRDSAVYFCASGPGTSGRGEQYFGPGTRLTVT.

The rearrangement links TRBV5-1 to TRBJ1-5; D is perhaps TRBD1 (6 bases). CDR1 and CDR2 (germline): SGHRS, YFSETQ. Trimming removed 0 bases from V and 4 bases from J, with 11 bases in between. CDR3 length equals 15 residues. CDR3 protein: CASSLDWQGNQPQHF. CDR3 bases: TGCGCCAGCAGCTTGGATTGGCAGGGGAATCAGCCCCAGCATTTT.

The chain uses TRBV7-2 and TRBJ1-2; 8 nucleotides agree with TRBD1. Germline loops: CDR1 SGHTA, CDR2 FQGNSA. Trimming took 4 bases from V and 4 from J; bases not matched to a gene: 5. This CDR3 is 14 amino acids long. CDR3 protein: CASSYPGQAYGYTF. The CDR3 DNA reads TGTGCCAGCAGCTACCCGGGACAGGCCTATGGCTACACCTTC.

The rearrangement links TRBV7-6 to TRBJ2-7; possibly TRBD2 for D (5 bases). Trimming pared 1 base from V and 3 bases from J, leaving 13 bases between. CDR1 and CDR2 (germline): SGHVS, FNYEAQ. The CDR3 length is 15 residues. CDR3 protein: CASSLDIDGIYEQYF. In nucleotides, the CDR3 is TGTGCCAGCAGCTTAGATATCGACGGGATCTACGAGCAGTACTTC.

The chain couples TRBV11-3 to TRBJ1-1, with D maybe TRBD1 (6 bases). V was cut by 1 base and J by 0 bases, with 9 bases left in between. Germline V gene sequence: CDR1 SGHNT, CDR2 YENEEA. The CDR3 loop spans 15 amino acids. In nucleotides, the CDR3 is TGTGCCAGCAGCTTAGGGGGGCAGCTGAACACTGAAGCTTTCTTT. This encodes CASSLGGQLNTEAFF.

The table lists this clone with a count of one. This chain connects TRBV15 to TRBJ1-6; 7 nucleotides match TRBD1. V lost 4 bases to trimming and J lost 6 bases; unmatched junction nucleotides: 9. Germline V gene data show CDR1 as LNHNV and CDR2 as YYDKDF (reference sequence). The CDR3 contains 16 residues. The DNA of the CDR3 is TGTGCCACCAGCACTACAGGGGTCCCGACTAATTCACCCCTCCACTTT. Its translation: CATSTTGVPTNSPLHF.

The chain employs TRBV10-3 and TRBJ2-1; unclear D gene. V lost 3 bases to trimming and J lost 2 bases, with 11 bases between them. The CDR3 runs to 15 residues. Germline CDR1 is ENHRY and CDR2 is SYGVKD. The CDR3 spells CAISERSIAYNEQFF. Written as DNA, the CDR3 is TGTGCCATCAGTGAAAGGAGCATCGCCTACAATGAGCAGTTCTTC.

This clone has only one observation. The chain recombines TRBV12-2 with TRBJ1-1; TRBD1, the D gene given by the table, was not confirmed from the DNA. TRBV12-2 is deemed a pseudogene. The CDR3 is 14 residues long. This CDR3 reads CASRLVRGRTEAFF. CDR3 coding DNA: TGTGCAAGTCGCTTAGTTAGGGGGCGCACTGAAGCTTTCTTT.

The V and J genes are TRBV7-4 and TRBJ2-5; 7 positions agree with TRBD2. The germline gives CDR1 SGHVT, CDR2 SQSDAQ. CDR3 length equals 16 residues. J was trimmed by 4 bases and V by 6 bases; bases with no gene match: 14. This CDR3 reads CASSGGGWIERETQYF. Written as DNA, the CDR3 is TGTGCCAGCAGTGGGGGGGGTTGGATCGAAAGAGAGACCCAGTACTTC.

The chain recombines TRBV14 with TRBJ1-5, with D unresolved. Germline CDR1 is SGHDN and CDR2 is FVKESK. With 2 bases removed from V and 7 bases from J, the gap between germline ends came to 6 bases. The CDR3 has 12 residues. The CDR3 is CASSQTNQPQHF. Here the CDR3 DNA reads TGTGCCAGCAGCCAAACAAACCAGCCCCAGCATTTT.

The rearrangement uses TRBV5-4 and TRBJ2-3; no clear D. V was pared by 0 bases and J by 3 bases, with 8 bases between. Looked up from germline, CDR1 is SGHNT and CDR2 is YYREEE (reference sequence). This CDR3 is built from 14 residues. The CDR3 coding sequence is TGTGCCAGCAGCTTGGCCTCCCTTACAGATACGCAGTATTTT. As protein: CASSLASLTDTQYF.

V usage is TRBV21-1 and J usage is TRBJ2-7; the DNA was not used to check the table's D call, TRBD1. TRBV21-1 is classified as a pseudogene. The CDR3 consists of 14 residues. This CDR3 reads CASTTSGTGYEQYF. CDR3 in DNA: TGTGCCAGCACCACTTCCGGGACAGGCTACGAGCAGTACTTC.

This chain connects TRBV10-3 to TRBJ2-4, with 15 bases lining up with TRBD2. The V gene's germline CDR1 is ENHRY and CDR2 SYGVKD. The V gene end was trimmed by 4 bases and the J gene end by 7 bases; junction bases not matched to a gene: 5. The length of the CDR3 is 16 residues. CDR3 nucleotide sequence: TGTGCCATCAGTGGGACTAGCGGGGGGGCGAGGAACATTCAGTACTTC. It codes for CAISGTSGGARNIQYF.